Given below is one T cell receptor beta chain in context. This sample stems from a study of T cell responses to AZD1222 COVID-19 vaccine. CDR3 length: 17 residues. Unmatched junction bases numbered 8, after V lost 0 bases and J lost 5 bases. Germline V CDR1 and CDR2: LGHDT, YNNKEL (reference sequence). Generated by immunoSEQ multiplex PCR, the TCRdb table keeps only in-frame clones and is missing some. The sample holds 79,000 or so clones, approximately 90% seen once. The source is an adult who received the AZD1222 COVID-19 vaccine. This chain connects TRBV3-1 (or the pseudogene TRBV3-2) to TRBJ2-5; TRBD2 matches at 11 bases. The specimen comprised peripheral blood, sampled 28 days after the second AZD1222 dose. This chain's CDR3 is CASSQEVRLAGLETQYF. The CDR3 region has the DNA TGTGCCAGCAGCCAAGAGGTCAGACTAGCGGGGCTCGAGACCCAGTACTTC.